The 2 T cell receptor beta chains reported below all come from one sample, sequenced in a study of blood T cell repertoires in COVID-19 (dated by TCRdb to about 2020). Receptors were amplified or captured by the immunoSEQ multiplex PCR assay. This is the immuneACCESS table as TCRdb keeps it, with only in-frame sequences that have V and J called. A part of the clones is gone; compared with another copy, unresolved V genes explain less than half, and the rest is unexplained. The sample table records around 300,000 clones; 80% to 95% of these occur just once. The ten largest make up roughly 1.1% of the sample. The material sequenced was PBMCs or T cells enriched from blood (not recorded which). The receptors were gathered from a woman in her 30s who had recovered from COVID-19.

V usage is TRBV29-1 and J usage is TRBJ2-5, with 7 bases fitting TRBD2. This CDR3 spans 12 amino acids. Germline CDR1 is SQVTM and CDR2 is ANQGSEA. V was pared by 3 bases and J by 5 bases, with 3 bases of the junction left unmatched. Here the CDR3 reads CSVEAGVETQYF. CDR3 nucleotide sequence: TGCAGCGTTGAGGCGGGAGTGGAGACCCAGTACTTC. Looking up the rest from reference TRBV29-1 and TRBJ2-5 gives the full variable domain: SAVISQKPSRDICQRGTSLTIQCQVDSQVTMMFWYRQQPGQSLTLIATANQGSEATYESGFVIDKFPISRPNLTFSTLTVSNMSPEDSSIYLCSVEAGVETQYFGPGTRLLVL.

The chain joins TRBV4-1 to TRBJ1-2, with 7 bases aligning to TRBD1. The length of the CDR3 is 14 residues. With V trimmed by 4 bases and J by 5 bases, 7 bases remained unmatched. CDR1 and CDR2 (germline): MGHRA, YSYEKL. The CDR3 loop is CASSPETGQYGYTF. CDR3 DNA: TGCGCCAGCAGCCCAGAGACAGGGCAGTATGGCTACACCTTC.